Listed below are T cell receptor beta chains from one sample, sequenced in a study of blood T cell repertoires in COVID-19. TCRdb's table, derived via immunoSEQ multiplex PCR, lists solely in-frame clones and lacks some. This sample has 180,000 or so clones, with around 86% found just once. Material: peripheral blood. The receptors shown here come from a young woman with active or convalescent COVID-19. Each CDR3 is given with its conserved first and last residue. The D gene is left open where the match is weak. Only part of the rows carry a size: once, few, many, or a class if the clone is expanded.

J gene	V gene	D gene	clone size	CDR3 DNA	CDR3 protein
TRBJ2-1	TRBV5-1	TRBD2	.	TGCGCCAGCAGCTTGGCGACTAGCGGCAACAATGAGCAGTTCTTC	CASSLATSGNNEQFF
TRBJ1-1	TRBV3-1/TRBV3-2	.	.	TGTGCCAGCAGCCAATTCATAGACTTTTCCACTGAAGCTTTCTTT	CASSQFIDFSTEAFF
TRBJ2-5	TRBV13	.	.	TGTGCCAGCAGCTCGGTGGGTCTTCTAGACCAAGAGACCCAGTACTTC	CASSSVGLLDQETQYF
TRBJ2-1	TRBV27	TRBD2	.	TGTGCCAGCAGTTTTCTAGCGGGGGGCCGGGATGAGCAGTTCTTC	CASSFLAGGRDEQFF
TRBJ1-5	TRBV28	.	.	TGTGCCAGCAGTTCCCTCACTGGACAAACAAATCAGCCCCAGCATTTT	CASSSLTGQTNQPQHF
TRBJ2-1	TRBV5-6	.	.	TGTGCCAGCAGCTTAGGGGTTGAGCAGTTCTTC	CASSLGVEQFF
TRBJ2-2	TRBV5-6	.	once	TGTGCCAGCAGCCCCCACAGCCCGGGGGAGCTGTTTTTT	CASSPHSPGELFF
TRBJ2-2	TRBV10-3	.	.	TGTGCCATCAGCCTTAACACCGGGGAGCTGTTTTTT	CAISLNTGELFF
TRBJ2-7	TRBV6-5	.	once	TGTGCCAGCAGGTGGACAGCCCTGGCCTACGAGCAGTACTTC	CASRWTALAYEQYF
TRBJ2-7	TRBV4-1	.	.	TGCGCCAGCAGCCAACCGTTAGGGGGCTCCTACGAGCAGTACTTC	CASSQPLGGSYEQYF
TRBJ1-6	TRBV30	.	.	TGTGCCTGGTTAGTCGGTGGGAGCTCCTATAATTCACCCCTCCACTTT	CAWLVGGSSYNSPLHF
TRBJ1-2	TRBV30	TRBD1	.	TGTGCCTGGGATGATGGACAGGGGGCTGGGGGCTACACCTTC	CAWDDGQGAGGYTF
TRBJ1-4	TRBV18	.	.	TGTGCCAGCTCACCGACTGTGAATAATGAAAAACTGTTTTTT	CASSPTVNNEKLFF
TRBJ1-1	TRBV30	.	.	TGTGCTGCCCCTCGGGAGAACACTGAAGCTTTCTTT	CAAPRENTEAFF
TRBJ1-2	TRBV3-1/TRBV3-2	.	.	TGTGCCAGCAGCCAAACAGGGTACTATGGCTACACCTTC	CASSQTGYYGYTF
TRBJ1-2	TRBV2	TRBD1	.	TGTGCCAGCAGTGAAGACGGACAGGGGGCCTATGGCTACACCTTC	CASSEDGQGAYGYTF
TRBJ1-2	TRBV5-4	.	.	TGTGCCAGCAGCCGAGATAACTATGGCTACACCTTC	CASSRDNYGYTF
TRBJ1-1	TRBV19	.	.	TGTGCCAGTACAAAGCTTTTGAACACTGAAGCTTTCTTT	CASTKLLNTEAFF
TRBJ2-7	TRBV28	TRBD1	.	TGTGCCAGCAGTCCCGGGACAGGGGGAAGTATCTACGAGCAGTACTTC	CASSPGTGGSIYEQYF
TRBJ2-5	TRBV5-1	.	.	TGCGCCAGCAGCTCCAGGGGTCGGGGAGAGACCCAGTACTTC	CASSSRGRGETQYF
TRBJ2-7	TRBV11-2	TRBD1	.	TGTGCCAGCAGCCGGCGCCCTGGGATACAGGGGGGCGGGTACGAGCAGTACTTC	CASSRRPGIQGGGYEQYF
TRBJ2-1	TRBV4-2	TRBD2	.	TGTGCCAGCAGCCCGCAACTAGCGGGGGGGTTGCTCTCCTACAATGAGCAGTTCTTC	CASSPQLAGGLLSYNEQFF
TRBJ1-4	TRBV7-9	TRBD1	.	TGTGCCAGCAGCTTAGGGACCCGGACAGGGGTTAATGAAAAACTGTTTTTT	CASSLGTRTGVNEKLFF
TRBJ1-6	TRBV30	TRBD1	few	TGTGCCTGGAAGAGGGGACAGGTGAATAATTCACCCCTCCACTTT	CAWKRGQVNNSPLHF
TRBJ2-1	TRBV11-3	TRBD2	.	TGTGCCAGCAGCTTAGTTCCAGCGGGGGGGCAAAATGAGCAGTTCTTC	CASSLVPAGGQNEQFF
TRBJ2-1	TRBV30	.	few	TGTGCCTGGAGGTCTAGGAGAAATGAGCAGTTCTTC	CAWRSRRNEQFF
TRBJ2-7	TRBV5-6	TRBD2	.	TGTGCCAGCAGCTTGCCGGGACTAACCTACGAGCAGTACTTC	CASSLPGLTYEQYF
TRBJ1-1	TRBV27	.	.	TGTGCCAGCAGTTTACGGCAGGGGACCTTGAACACTGAAGCTTTCTTT	CASSLRQGTLNTEAFF
TRBJ2-7	TRBV18	.	.	TGTGCCAGCTCACCGGGTACAGGAGTTTCTTACTACGAGCAGTACTTC	CASSPGTGVSYYEQYF
TRBJ2-1	TRBV13	TRBD2	once	TGTGCCAGCAGCGGGGGACTAGCGGGAGGGAGGGTGAATGAGCAGTTCTTC	CASSGGLAGGRVNEQFF
TRBJ1-2	TRBV11-3	.	once	TGTGCCAGCAGCTTCGCCCCCGGGGGTTTTGATGGCTACACCTTC	CASSFAPGGFDGYTF
TRBJ2-7	TRBV6-6	TRBD2	.	TGTGCCAGCAGTTTCTCGGGGGGGAACTCCTACGAGCAGTACTTC	CASSFSGGNSYEQYF
TRBJ2-1	TRBV27	TRBD1	once	TGTGCCAGCAGTCCCGGGGACAGGGCAGGCAATGAGCAGTTCTTC	CASSPGDRAGNEQFF
TRBJ1-5	TRBV18	.	.	TGTGCCAGCTCGGAGGATTGGCGCAATCAGCCCCAGCATTTT	CASSEDWRNQPQHF
TRBJ1-5	TRBV28	TRBD1	once	TGTGCCAGCAGTTTAGATAGGGGGCGAAATCAGCCCCAGCATTTT	CASSLDRGRNQPQHF